The 32 T cell receptor beta chains listed next were all sequenced from one sample in a study of shared clonotypes between healthy human individuals (dated by TCRdb to the early 2020s). The library was prepared using the immunoSEQ multiplex PCR assay. In TCRdb, the immuneACCESS table is reduced to in-frame sequences with V and J assigned. These tables do not hold every clone; where another copy was compared, an unresolved V gene accounts for under half, and the others remain unexplained. The sample table records hundreds of thousands of clones; around 76% of these occur just once. Around 13% of the sample is held by the ten biggest clonotypes. The specimen was PBMCs. The receptors were sampled from a woman aged 40 to 50 in good health. Some clones in this sample may be carry-over from other donors' samples.

This clone was picked up many times. V is TRBV6-1 and J is TRBJ2-2; TRBD2 agrees at 8 bases. V trimming: 4 bases; J trimming: 7 bases; junction bases outside the gene matches: 8. CDR1 is MNHNS and CDR2 is SASEGT in the germline V gene. This CDR3 comprises 15 residues. The DNA of the CDR3 is TGTGCCAGCAGTGTAGAAGCGGGAGAGGTCGGGGAGCTGTTTTTT. Translation gives CASSVEAGEVGELFF.

This chain connects TRBV11-2 to TRBJ2-2; D not resolved. Per germline, CDR1 SGHAT and CDR2 FQNNGV. This CDR3 spans 13 amino acids. V lost 2 bases and J 0 bases, leaving 1 base between the germline ends. CDR3: CASSLTNTGELFF. CDR3 sequence (DNA): TGTGCCAGCAGCTTAACGAACACCGGGGAGCTGTTTTTT.

The chain joins TRBV7-9 to TRBJ2-7; D call uncertain. This CDR3 spans 12 amino acids. Trimming pared 1 base from V and 6 bases from J, leaving 7 bases between. The germline gives CDR1 SEHNR, CDR2 FQNEAQ (reference sequence). The CDR3 sequence: CASSLVAGEQYF. The DNA of the CDR3 is TGTGCCAGCAGCTTAGTGGCTGGCGAGCAGTACTTC.

In this sample, this clone turned up a few times. J is TRBJ2-7 and V is TRBV29-1, with no clear D. Germline V gene data show CDR1 as SQVTM and CDR2 as ANQGSEA. The CDR3 runs 11 residues. Trimming cost V 4 bases and J 2 bases, with 6 bases left between them. CDR3 loop: CSVGITYEQYF. The CDR3 coding sequence is TGCAGCGTTGGTATTACCTACGAGCAGTACTTC.

The J gene is TRBJ1-4, the V gene TRBV12-5; 10 positions agree with TRBD1. The CDR3 length is 14 residues. Germline V lookup: CDR1 LGHNT, CDR2 FRNRAP. The V and J ends lost 6 bases and 8 bases, in that order; junction bases with no gene match: 6. CDR3 in amino acids: CASGLDRGREKLFF. Written as DNA, the CDR3 is TGTGCTAGTGGCCTTGACAGGGGGCGGGAAAAACTGTTTTTT.

The J gene is TRBJ2-3, the V gene TRBV7-9, with TRBD2 as a possible D gene (5 bases). The germline V gene has CDR1 SEHNR and CDR2 FQNEAQ (reference sequence). Between the trimmed V and J ends, which lost 1 base and 4 bases, there was a span of 9 bases. CDR3 length: 14 amino acids. The CDR3 bases are TGTGCCAGCAGCTTAGGCGCGGAGGCAGATACGCAGTATTTT. It codes for CASSLGAEADTQYF.

The V and J genes are TRBV28 and TRBJ2-7; D unclear. This CDR3 has 11 residues. Germline loops: CDR1 MDHEN, CDR2 SYDVKM. Trimming removed 6 bases at V and 6 bases at J, with 9 bases between. The DNA for the CDR3 is TGTGCCAGCAGGGGGTTGGGCGAGCAGTACTTC. Its translation: CASRGLGEQYF.

The rearrangement links TRBV13 to TRBJ1-5, with D unclear. V lost 4 bases and J lost 6, with 10 bases in between. CDR3 size: 13 residues. Germline CDR1 and CDR2: PRHDT and FYEKMQ (reference sequence). The CDR3 here is CASSSERVQPQHF. DNA for the CDR3: TGTGCCAGCAGCTCCGAACGGGTTCAGCCCCAGCATTTT.

The chain has TRBV5-1 and TRBJ2-5; 14 positions agree with TRBD2. CDR3 size: 17 residues. The trim removed 2 bases at V and 5 bases at J, leaving 8 bases unmatched. CDR1 and CDR2 (germline): SGHRS, YFSETQ. The CDR3 DNA reads TGCGCCAGCAGCTTAAACGGACTAGCGGGAGGAGGGGAGACCCAGTACTTC. Protein: CASSLNGLAGGGETQYF.

The chain couples TRBV5-1 to TRBJ2-5; 9 positions match TRBD2. The germline gives CDR1 SGHRS, CDR2 YFSETQ. V dropped 2 bases and J dropped 4; count of bases not matched to a gene: 21. This CDR3 is 20 amino acids long. CDR3 protein: CASSFNYRGGRAPQGETQYF. CDR3 nucleotides: TGCGCCAGCAGCTTTAATTACCGGGGCGGGAGGGCCCCTCAAGGAGAGACCCAGTACTTC.

Of note for this clone: Different DNA sequences within this sample yield the same CDR3. The chain recombines TRBV7-9 with TRBJ2-1, with D possibly being TRBD2 (5 bases). Trimming removed 1 base from V and 4 bases from J, with 8 bases in between. This CDR3 has 14 residues. Germline V gives CDR1 SEHNR, CDR2 FQNEAQ (reference sequence). The CDR3 coding sequence is TGTGCCAGCAGCTTAGGCGGACTTTACAATGAGCAGTTCTTC. Translated: CASSLGGLYNEQFF.

The rearrangement uses TRBV30 and TRBJ1-6; 9 bases line up with TRBD1. The CDR3 length is 16 residues. CDR1 and CDR2 (germline): GTSNPN, SVGIG (reference sequence). Trimming took 0 bases from V and 6 from J; bases not matched to a gene: 6. Written as DNA, the CDR3 is TGTGCCTGGAGTGTACGGACAGGGGACCCTAATTCACCCCTCCACTTT. It codes for CAWSVRTGDPNSPLHF.

CDR3 coding DNA: TGTGCCAGCAGCCAATCTCCGGGAGTGGGGGGAGATACGCAGTATTTT. Its protein product is CASSQSPGVGGDTQYF. The gene calls are TRBV7-2 and TRBJ2-3, with D possibly TRBD2 on 6 matching bases. Germline V gives CDR1 SGHTA, CDR2 FQGNSA. V was cut by 5 bases and J by 5 bases, with 20 bases left in between. The CDR3 runs to 16 residues.

Remarks on this clone: Sequence at one end of the junction differs from germline and may be a read error. This chain connects TRBV2 to TRBJ1-2, with D hard to call. The germline gives CDR1 SNHLY, CDR2 FYNNEI. The CDR3 runs to 14 residues. The DNA of the CDR3 is TGTGCCAGCAGTTCGTCCGGGGAATATTATGGCTGCACCTTC. Translated, it gives CASSSSGEYYGCTF.

This clone was seen just once. The chain employs TRBV28 and TRBJ2-7; 8 positions agree with TRBD1. The CDR3 has 13 residues. J gave up 3 bases and V 8 bases, and 6 bases lay outside the gene matches. Germline-derived CDR1 and CDR2 are MDHEN and SYDVKM. CDR3 region: CASVGQGYYEQYF. The CDR3 coding sequence is TGTGCCAGCGTAGGACAGGGCTACTACGAGCAGTACTTC.

Worth noting for this clone: The junction departs from the called germline gene at one end, perhaps through a read error. The V gene is TRBV11-2, the J gene TRBJ1-1; no firm D call. Germline values: CDR1 SGHAT, CDR2 FQNNGV. There are 15 residues in the CDR3. For the CDR3, the DNA is TGTGCCAGCATCTTAAATAAGGGAGGGAACACTGAAGCTTTCTTT. It is translated as CASILNKGGNTEAFF.

This CDR3 reads CAWSMGQLTDTQYF. The CDR3 DNA reads as TGTGCCTGGAGTATGGGACAGCTCACAGATACGCAGTATTTT. The chain recombines TRBV30 with TRBJ2-3; 7 bases map to TRBD1. With V trimmed by 2 bases and J by 2 bases, 4 bases remained unmatched. CDR1 GTSNPN and CDR2 SVGIG come from the germline V gene (reference sequence). CDR3 size: 14 residues.

With respect to this clone: A much larger clone lies a single base off, so this may be a read error. The rearrangement joins TRBV7-3 to TRBJ2-2, with 10 positions matching TRBD1. The CDR3 is made up of 15 amino acids. V trimming: 5 bases; J trimming: 5 bases; junction bases outside the gene matches: 5. Germline loops: CDR1 SGHTA, CDR2 FQGTGA. CDR3 sequence (DNA): TGTGCCAGCAGCCGACAGGGGGCAACGACCGGGGAGCTGTTTTTT. Amino acids: CASSRQGATTGELFF.

For this clone: This may come from a read error, since a much larger clone is one base off. Distinct nucleotide sequences in the sample also encode this CDR3. CDR3 sequence (DNA): TGTGCCTACAAAACGAACACTGAAGCTTTCTTC. Amino acid sequence: CAYKTNTEAFF. The J gene is TRBJ1-1, the V gene TRBV30; the D is unclear. The germline CDR1 and CDR2 sequences are GTSNPN and SVGIG (reference sequence). This CDR3 has 11 amino acids. The whole variable domain, remainder taken from reference TRBV30 and TRBJ1-1, is SQTIHQWPATLVQPVGSPLSLECTVEGTSNPNLYWYRQAAGRGLQLLFYSVGIGQISSEVPQNLSASRPQDRQFILSSKKLLLSDSGFYLCAYKTNTEAFFGQGTRLTVV.

J is TRBJ1-2 and V is TRBV6-1; D unclear. Germline-derived CDR1 and CDR2 are MNHNS and SASEGT. Between the trimmed V and J ends, which lost 8 bases and 4 bases, there was a span of 17 bases. The CDR3 extends over 14 amino acids. In nucleotides, the CDR3 is TGTGCCAGCTCTTGGGTTGGGGTCTCCTATGGCTACACCTTC. Translated, it gives CASSWVGVSYGYTF.

The V and J genes are TRBV11-3 and TRBJ2-1; 10 bases are shared with TRBD2. CDR3 length: 15 amino acids. Germline trimming cut 0 bases from V and 6 bases from J; bases unmatched to any gene: 2. Per the germline V gene, CDR1 is SGHNT and CDR2 is YENEEA. The DNA for the CDR3 is TGTGCCAGCAGCTTAGATGGGACTAGCGCCAATGAGCAGTTCTTC. Its protein product is CASSLDGTSANEQFF.

The chain recombines TRBV30 with TRBJ2-1; TRBD2 matches 8 bases. The germline gives CDR1 GTSNPN, CDR2 SVGIG (reference sequence). With V trimmed by 0 bases and J by 4 bases, 8 bases remained unmatched. CDR3 length: 16 amino acids. The CDR3 DNA follows: TGTGCCTGGAGTGTACGAGGTAGCGGGGCTTACAATGAGCAGTTCTTC. As protein: CAWSVRGSGAYNEQFF.

The rearrangement links TRBV27 to TRBJ1-2; D unresolved. The CDR3 loop spans 13 amino acids. Trimming stripped 10 bases from V and 4 bases from J, with 16 bases between. Per germline, CDR1 MNHEY and CDR2 SMNVEV (reference sequence). The CDR3: CATSRRLGYGYTF. The CDR3, as DNA: TGTGCCACGAGCCGTAGGCTTGGCTATGGCTACACCTTC.

This sequence joins TRBV15 and TRBJ2-5; 12 nucleotides match TRBD1. CDR1 is LNHNV, CDR2 YYDKDF, per germline (reference sequence). The CDR3 consists of 16 residues. With 4 bases clipped from V and 5 bases from J, the junction kept 8 bases outside the gene matches. The CDR3 sequence is CATSTLGTGGAETQYF. CDR3 nucleotides: TGTGCCACCAGCACCCTGGGGACAGGGGGCGCGGAGACCCAGTACTTC. Full variable domain (rest looked up from reference TRBV15 and TRBJ2-5): DAMVIQNPRYQVTQFGKPVTLSCSQTLNHNVMYWYQQKSSQAPKLLFHYYDKDFNNEADTPDNFQSRRPNTSFCFLDIRSPGLGDTAMYLCATSTLGTGGAETQYFGPGTRLLVL.

This rearrangement joins TRBV28 to TRBJ2-7; 9 nucleotides match TRBD1. This CDR3 region has 14 residues. The V gene end was trimmed by 6 bases and the J gene end by 7 bases; junction bases not matched to a gene: 10. Germline V gene lookup returns CDR1 MDHEN and CDR2 SYDVKM. The chain's CDR3 is CASSRVGQGREQYF. Written as DNA, the CDR3 is TGTGCCAGCAGCCGAGTCGGACAGGGGAGGGAGCAGTACTTC.

The V and J genes are TRBV30 and TRBJ2-1; tentatively, D is TRBD2 (6 bases). Germline-derived CDR1 and CDR2 are GTSNPN and SVGIG (reference sequence). This CDR3 is built from 14 residues. V was trimmed by 0 bases and J by 5 bases, leaving 11 bases between them. CDR3 coding DNA: TGTGCCTGGAGTGTTGGGGGAGGCGACAATGAGCAGTTCTTC. It codes for CAWSVGGGDNEQFF.

The J gene is TRBJ2-7, the V gene TRBV9, with D possibly matching TRBD2 (5 bases). CDR1 and CDR2 from the germline V gene are SGDLS and YYNGEE. Trimming shortened V by 0 bases and J by 5 bases, and 12 bases separated the two germline ends. This CDR3 is built from 14 residues. The CDR3 DNA reads as TGTGCCAGCAGCGTAGGGGTATGGCGGGACGAGCAGTACTTC. It is translated as CASSVGVWRDEQYF.

The chain has TRBV28 and TRBJ2-7; D remains unclear. This CDR3 spans 13 amino acids. From germline, CDR1 is MDHEN and CDR2 SYDVKM. Trimming left V 6 bases short and J 2 bases short, with 11 bases between. CDR3 coding DNA: TGTGCCAGCAGCCCTGCTTTAACCTACGAGCAGTACTTC. It translates to CASSPALTYEQYF.

The chain combines TRBV7-8 with TRBJ2-7; the D gene is possibly TRBD1 (6 bases). V was shortened by 5 bases and J by 3 bases, with 20 bases between the two germline ends. CDR1 is SGHVS, CDR2 FQNEAQ, per germline. This CDR3 contains 16 residues. The CDR3 sequence is CASSVSTGQNLYEQYF. CDR3 in DNA: TGTGCCAGCAGCGTTAGCACCGGACAGAACCTCTACGAGCAGTACTTC.

This clone was picked up many times. Other DNA variants within this sample encode the same CDR3. The rearrangement joins TRBV2 to TRBJ2-1, with no clear D. The germline CDR1 and CDR2 sequences are SNHLY and FYNNEI. Trimming took 8 bases from V and 0 from J, leaving 8 bases between them. CDR3 length: 13 residues. DNA of the CDR3: TGTGCCAGCTCTGTCGGCTCCTACAATGAGCAGTTCTTC. This encodes CASSVGSYNEQFF.

The V and J genes are TRBV23-1 and TRBJ2-3; D is uncertain. TRBV23-1 is filed as an ORF, its function uncertain. This CDR3 contains 13 residues. V was cut by 6 bases and J by 2 bases, with 9 bases left in between. CDR3 sequence reads: CASRVDPTDTQYF. CDR3 DNA sequence: TGCGCCAGCAGGGTAGACCCCACAGATACGCAGTATTTT.

The chain links TRBV18 to TRBJ2-5, with D perhaps TRBD1 (5 bases). Trimming removed 6 bases at V and 5 bases at J, with 16 bases between. The CDR3 has 14 residues. Germline V gene sequence: CDR1 KGHSH, CDR2 LQKENI. CDR3 amino acids: CASSPTAQAETQYF. CDR3 DNA sequence: TGTGCCAGCTCCCCCACGGCACAGGCCGAGACCCAGTACTTC.